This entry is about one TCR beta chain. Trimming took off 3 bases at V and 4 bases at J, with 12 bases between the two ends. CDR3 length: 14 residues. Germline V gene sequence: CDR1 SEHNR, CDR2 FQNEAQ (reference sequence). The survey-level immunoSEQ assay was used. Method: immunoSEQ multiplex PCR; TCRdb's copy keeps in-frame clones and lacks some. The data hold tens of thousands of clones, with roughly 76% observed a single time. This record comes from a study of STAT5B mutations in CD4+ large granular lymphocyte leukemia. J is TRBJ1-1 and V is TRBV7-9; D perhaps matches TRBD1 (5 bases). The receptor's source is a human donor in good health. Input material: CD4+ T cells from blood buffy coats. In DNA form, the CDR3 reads TGTGCCAGCAGCTTGGGGCCCGGGGGCACTGAAGCTTTCTTT. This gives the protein CASSLGPGGTEAFF.